A selection of T cell receptor beta chains follows, all from one sample in a study of T cells in Graves' hyperthyroidism and ophthalmopathy. Using its own MiXCR run on the multiplex PCR reads, TCRdb lists one record per CDR3 protein. This sample yields a few hundred thousand distinct CDR3 sequences, of which around 46% are seen a single time; around 8% belongs to the top ten. Input material: peripheral blood or thyroid tissue (not recorded which). The receptor source for this set is a woman aged 18-29 years with Graves' hyperthyroidism. Both conserved end residues are part of each CDR3. The order of the fields is V gene, clone size, J gene, D gene, CDR3 protein, CDR3 DNA. A D gene is named only where the DNA matches it firmly. Some rows have no size entry. The others give once, few or many, or a class for an expanded clone.

>TRBV20-1|many|TRBJ1-1|.
CSADGGVTNTEAFF
TGCAGTGCAGATGGCGGGGTGACGAACACTGAAGCTTTCTTT
>TRBV12-3/TRBV12-4|many|TRBJ1-5|.
CASSSEGNQPQHF
TGTGCCAGCAGTTCCGAGGGAAATCAGCCCCAGCATTTT
>TRBV14|few|TRBJ2-7|TRBD2
CASSRTGTSGSYEQHF
TGTGCCAGCAGCCGAACCGGGACTAGCGGGAGCTACGAGCAGCACTTC
>TRBV12-5|few|TRBJ2-3|.
CASSIPKAAHTDTQYF
TGTGCCAGCAGTATCCCTAAAGCGGCCCACACAGATACGCAGTATTTT
>TRBV7-9|few|TRBJ2-5|.
CASSYAGGQPQYF
TGTGCCAGCAGCTATGCCGGGGGTCAGCCCCAGTACTTC
>TRBV29-1|.|TRBJ1-2|.
CSSLSVGGYGYTF
TGCAGCAGTTTATCGGTGGGTGGCTATGGCTACACCTTC
>TRBV7-2|.|TRBJ2-6|TRBD2
CASTTLAGGSGANVLTF
TGTGCCAGCACCACACTAGCGGGAGGAAGTGGGGCCAACGTCCTGACTTTC
>TRBV2|.|TRBJ1-5|.
CASTRQTSNQPQHF
TGTGCCAGCACCCGACAGACTAGCAATCAGCCCCAGCATTTT
>TRBV7-2|.|TRBJ2-3|.
CASSSLPSRYSTDTQYF
TGTGCCAGCAGCTCGCTCCCCAGCAGATATAGCACAGATACGCAGTATTTT
>TRBV29-1|.|TRBJ1-5|.
CSLYSGPNQPQHF
TGCAGCTTGTATTCAGGTCCGAATCAGCCCCAGCATTTT
>TRBV7-8|.|TRBJ2-5|.
CASYGRAEQETQYF
TGTGCCAGTTATGGAAGGGCTGAGCAAGAGACCCAGTACTTC
>TRBV2|.|TRBJ2-7|TRBD2
CASSATSRSSYEQYF
TGTGCCAGCAGTGCGACTAGCCGCAGCTCCTACGAGCAGTACTTC
>TRBV4-1|many|TRBJ2-7|.
CASSPGTPREQYF
TGCGCCAGCAGTCCCGGGACACCGAGGGAGCAGTACTTC
>TRBV29-1|.|TRBJ2-5|.
CSVDRAGGETQYF
TGCAGCGTTGACAGGGCAGGCGGCGAGACCCAGTACTTC
>TRBV11-2|.|TRBJ2-1|TRBD2
CASGLNPLAGGEQFF
TGTGCCAGCGGCTTAAACCCACTAGCGGGAGGTGAGCAGTTCTTC
>TRBV7-6|.|TRBJ1-3|.
CASSSQGGNTIYF
TGTGCCAGCAGCTCACAGGGCGGAAACACCATATATTTT